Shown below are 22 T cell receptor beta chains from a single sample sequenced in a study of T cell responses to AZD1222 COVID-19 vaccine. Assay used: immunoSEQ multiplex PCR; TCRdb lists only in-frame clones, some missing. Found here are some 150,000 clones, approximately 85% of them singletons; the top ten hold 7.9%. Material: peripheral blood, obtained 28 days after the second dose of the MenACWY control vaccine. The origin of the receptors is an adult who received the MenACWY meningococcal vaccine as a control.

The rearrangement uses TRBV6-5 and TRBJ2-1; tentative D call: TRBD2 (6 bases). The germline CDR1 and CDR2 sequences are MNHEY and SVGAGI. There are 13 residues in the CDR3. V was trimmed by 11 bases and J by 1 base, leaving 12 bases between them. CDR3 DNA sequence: TGTGCCGGGGGTCGGGGGTCCTACAATGAGCAGTTCTTC. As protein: CAGGRGSYNEQFF.

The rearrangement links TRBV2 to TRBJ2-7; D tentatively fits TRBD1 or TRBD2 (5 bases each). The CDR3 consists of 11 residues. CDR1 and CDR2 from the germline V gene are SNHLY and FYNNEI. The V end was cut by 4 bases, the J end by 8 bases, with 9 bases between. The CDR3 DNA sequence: TGTGCCAGCAGTGGACGGGACCAGCAGTACGTC. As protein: CASSGRDQQYV.

The CDR3 sequence is CAISELVQGNTIYF. The CDR3 DNA follows: TGTGCCATCAGTGAGCTGGTACAGGGAAACACCATATATTTT. The V and J genes are TRBV10-3 and TRBJ1-3, with D unclear. With 2 bases removed from V and 4 bases from J, the gap between germline ends came to 9 bases. The CDR3 sequence is 14 residues long. Germline loops: CDR1 ENHRY, CDR2 SYGVKD.

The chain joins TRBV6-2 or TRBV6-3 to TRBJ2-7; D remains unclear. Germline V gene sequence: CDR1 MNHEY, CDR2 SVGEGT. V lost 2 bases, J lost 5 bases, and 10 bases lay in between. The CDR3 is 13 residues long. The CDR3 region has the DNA TGTGCCAGCAGTTACCGGCACCCTAACGAGCAGTACTTC. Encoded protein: CASSYRHPNEQYF.

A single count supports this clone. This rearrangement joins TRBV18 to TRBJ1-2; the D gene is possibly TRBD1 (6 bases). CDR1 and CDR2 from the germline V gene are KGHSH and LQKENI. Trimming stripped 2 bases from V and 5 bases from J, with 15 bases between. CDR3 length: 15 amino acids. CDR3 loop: CASSPIGGGEYGYTF. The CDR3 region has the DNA TGTGCCAGCTCACCAATCGGAGGGGGAGAGTATGGCTACACCTTC.

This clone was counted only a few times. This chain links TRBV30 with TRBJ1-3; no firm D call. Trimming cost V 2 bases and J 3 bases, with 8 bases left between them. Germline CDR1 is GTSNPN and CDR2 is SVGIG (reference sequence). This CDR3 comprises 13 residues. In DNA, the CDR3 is TGTGCCTGGAGTCGTACGGATGGAAACACCATATATTTT. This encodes CAWSRTDGNTIYF.

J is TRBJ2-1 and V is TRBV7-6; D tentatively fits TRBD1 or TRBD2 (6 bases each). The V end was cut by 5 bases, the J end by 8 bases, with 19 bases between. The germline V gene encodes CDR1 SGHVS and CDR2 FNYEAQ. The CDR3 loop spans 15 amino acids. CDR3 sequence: CASSLKGGEFDEQFF. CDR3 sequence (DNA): TGTGCCAGCAGCCTTAAGGGGGGAGAGTTCGATGAGCAGTTCTTC.

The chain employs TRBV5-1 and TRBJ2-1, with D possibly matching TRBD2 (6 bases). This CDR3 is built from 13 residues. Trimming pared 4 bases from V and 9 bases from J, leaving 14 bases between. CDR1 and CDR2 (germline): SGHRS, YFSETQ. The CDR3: CASSRIGGSEQFF. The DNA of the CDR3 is TGCGCCAGCAGCCGGATCGGGGGATCTGAGCAGTTCTTC. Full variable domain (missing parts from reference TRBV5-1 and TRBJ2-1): KAGVTQTPRYLIKTRGQQVTLSCSPISGHRSVSWYQQTPGQGLQFLFEYFSETQRNKGNFPGRFSGRQFSNSRSEMNVSTLELGDSALYLCASSRIGGSEQFFGPGTRLTVL.

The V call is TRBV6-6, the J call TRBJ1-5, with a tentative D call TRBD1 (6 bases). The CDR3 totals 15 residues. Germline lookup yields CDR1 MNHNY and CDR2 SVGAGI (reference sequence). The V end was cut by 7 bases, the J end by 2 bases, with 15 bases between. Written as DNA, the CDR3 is TGTGCCAGCACCGAGGGGGGGTACGGCAATCAGCCCCAGCATTTT. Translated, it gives CASTEGGYGNQPQHF.

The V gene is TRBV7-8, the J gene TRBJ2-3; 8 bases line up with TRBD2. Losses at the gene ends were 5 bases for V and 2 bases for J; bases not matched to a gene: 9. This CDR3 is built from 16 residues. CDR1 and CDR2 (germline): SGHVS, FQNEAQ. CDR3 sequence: CASSLGELAATDTQYF. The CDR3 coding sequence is TGTGCCAGCAGCCTTGGTGAACTAGCGGCCACAGATACGCAGTATTTT. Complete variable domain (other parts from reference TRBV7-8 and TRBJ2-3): GAGVSQSPRYKVAKRGQDVALRCDPISGHVSLFWYQQALGQGPEFLTYFQNEAQLDKSGLPSDRFFAERPEGSVSTLKIQRTQQEDSAVYLCASSLGELAATDTQYFGPGTRLTVL.

CDR3 sequence reads: CASSRSGTGDGYTF. CDR3 nucleotides: TGTGCCAGCAGCCGATCAGGGACAGGGGACGGCTACACCTTC. The chain combines TRBV4-2 with TRBJ1-2; 10 bases agree with TRBD1. V trimming: 4 bases; J trimming: 8 bases; junction bases outside the gene matches: 7. Germline lookup yields CDR1 LGHNA and CDR2 YNFKEQ. This CDR3 region has 14 residues.

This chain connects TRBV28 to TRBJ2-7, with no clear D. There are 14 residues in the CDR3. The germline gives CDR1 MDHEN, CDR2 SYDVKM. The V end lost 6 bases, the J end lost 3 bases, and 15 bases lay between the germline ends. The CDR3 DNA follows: TGTGCCAGCAGCTTGGTTGGGGTACACTACGAGCAGTACTTC. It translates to CASSLVGVHYEQYF.

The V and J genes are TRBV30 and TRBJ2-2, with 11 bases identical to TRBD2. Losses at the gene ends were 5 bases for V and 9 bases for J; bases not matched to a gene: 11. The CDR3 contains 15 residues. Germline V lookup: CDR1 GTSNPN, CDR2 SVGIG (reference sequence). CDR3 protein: CAWEVLAGEGRELFF. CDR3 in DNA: TGTGCCTGGGAAGTACTAGCGGGGGAAGGTCGGGAGCTGTTTTTT.

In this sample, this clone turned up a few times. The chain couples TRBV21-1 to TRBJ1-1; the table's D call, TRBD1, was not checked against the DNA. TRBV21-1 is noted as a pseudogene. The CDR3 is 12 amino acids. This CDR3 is CASSSGNTEAFF. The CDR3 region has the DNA TGTGCCAGCAGTTCAGGGAACACTGAAGCTTTCTTT.

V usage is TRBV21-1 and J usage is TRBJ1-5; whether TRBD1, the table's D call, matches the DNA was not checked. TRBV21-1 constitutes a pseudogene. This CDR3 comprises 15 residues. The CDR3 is CASSKVAQGDQPQHF. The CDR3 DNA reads TGTGCCAGCAGCAAAGTCGCCCAGGGGGATCAGCCCCAGCATTTT.

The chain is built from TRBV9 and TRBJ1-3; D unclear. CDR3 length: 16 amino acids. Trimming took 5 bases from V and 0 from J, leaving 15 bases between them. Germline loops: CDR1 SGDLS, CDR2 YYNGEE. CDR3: CASSDNVGISGNTIYF. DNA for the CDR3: TGTGCCAGCAGTGACAATGTGGGAATCTCTGGAAACACCATATATTTT.

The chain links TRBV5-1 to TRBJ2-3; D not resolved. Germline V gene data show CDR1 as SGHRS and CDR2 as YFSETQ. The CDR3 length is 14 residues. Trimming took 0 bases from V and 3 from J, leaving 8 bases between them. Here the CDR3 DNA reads TGCGCCAGCAGCTTGGCTCAGGAAACAGATACGCAGTATTTT. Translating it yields CASSLAQETDTQYF.

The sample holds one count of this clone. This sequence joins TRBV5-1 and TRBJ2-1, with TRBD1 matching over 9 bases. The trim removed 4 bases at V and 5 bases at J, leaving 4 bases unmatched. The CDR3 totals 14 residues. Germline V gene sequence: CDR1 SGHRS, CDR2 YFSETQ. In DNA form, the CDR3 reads TGCGCCAGCAGCCCGGGACAGGGAAACAATGAGCAGTTCTTC. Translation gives CASSPGQGNNEQFF.

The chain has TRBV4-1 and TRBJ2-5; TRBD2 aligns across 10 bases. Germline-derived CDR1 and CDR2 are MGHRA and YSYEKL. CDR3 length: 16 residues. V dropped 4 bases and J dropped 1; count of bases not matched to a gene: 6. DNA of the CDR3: TGCGCCAGCAGCCGTTACCTAGCGGGGGCCCAAGAGACCCAGTACTTC. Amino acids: CASSRYLAGAQETQYF.

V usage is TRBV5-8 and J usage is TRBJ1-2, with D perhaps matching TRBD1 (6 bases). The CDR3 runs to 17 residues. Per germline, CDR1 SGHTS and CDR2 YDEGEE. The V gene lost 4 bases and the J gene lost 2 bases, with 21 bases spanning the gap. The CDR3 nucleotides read TGTGCCAGCAGCGGGGGGGCACACAGAGCGAAAAACTATGGCTACACCTTC. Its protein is CASSGGAHRAKNYGYTF.

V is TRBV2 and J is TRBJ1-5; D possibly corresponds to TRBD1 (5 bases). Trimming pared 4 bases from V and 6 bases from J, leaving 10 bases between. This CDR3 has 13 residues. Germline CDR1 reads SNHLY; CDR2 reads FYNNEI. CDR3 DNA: TGTGCCAGCAGTGGTAGGGGAGGTCAGCCCCAGCATTTT. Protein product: CASSGRGGQPQHF. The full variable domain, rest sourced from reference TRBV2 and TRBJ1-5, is EPEVTQTPSHQVTQMGQEVILRCVPISNHLYFYWYRQILGQKVEFLVSFYNNEISEKSEIFDDQFSVERPDGSNFTLKIRSTKLEDSAMYFCASSGRGGQPQHFGDGTRLSIL.

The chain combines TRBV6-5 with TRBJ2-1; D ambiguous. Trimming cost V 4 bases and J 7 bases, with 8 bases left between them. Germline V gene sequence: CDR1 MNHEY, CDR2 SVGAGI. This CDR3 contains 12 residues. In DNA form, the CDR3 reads TGTGCCAGCAGTTCGGGCGGTAATGAGCAGTTCTTC. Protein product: CASSSGGNEQFF.